Shown below are 22 T cell receptor beta chains from a single sample sequenced in a study of T cells after yellow fever vaccination. From the 5' RACE reads, TCRdb called clonotypes with MiXCR, one entry per CDR3 protein. The data hold under 250,000 distinct CDR3 sequences, with 6.9% observed a single time. Specimen: CD4+ T cells sorted from PBMCs, collected 15 days after the yellow fever booster vaccination. These receptors all stem from a young man who received the YFV17D yellow fever vaccine.

The rearrangement joins TRBV7-9 to TRBJ2-7, with 10 nucleotides matching TRBD1. The ends lost 5 bases at V and 4 bases at J; junction bases unmatched: 14. The CDR3 consists of 17 residues. Germline V gene lookup returns CDR1 SEHNR and CDR2 FQNEAQ (reference sequence). The CDR3 sequence: CASSLPLTGQGIYEQYF. CDR3 nucleotide sequence: TGTGCCAGCAGCCTTCCCCTCACGGGACAGGGGATTTACGAGCAGTACTTC.

This clonotype showed up just a few times. The chain links TRBV28 to TRBJ2-2; either TRBD1 or TRBD2 may fit D (7 bases each). The CDR3 runs 15 residues. Germline V gene lookup returns CDR1 MDHEN and CDR2 SYDVKM. V was clipped by 7 bases and J by 5 bases, with 17 bases between them. The chain's CDR3 is CASTQGGGRTGELFF. In DNA form, the CDR3 reads TGTGCCAGCACTCAGGGAGGGGGCAGGACCGGGGAGCTGTTTTTT. The whole variable domain, remainder taken from reference TRBV28 and TRBJ2-2, is DVKVTQSSRYLVKRTGEKVFLECVQDMDHENMFWYRQDPGLGLRLIYFSYDVKMKEKGDIPEGYSVSREKKERFSLILESASTNQTSMYLCASTQGGGRTGELFFGEGSRLTVL.

V usage is TRBV20-1 and J usage is TRBJ2-3; no clear D. Germline values: CDR1 DFQATT, CDR2 SNEGSKA (reference sequence). V was pared by 6 bases and J by 2 bases, with 12 bases between. This CDR3 contains 13 residues. The CDR3 reads CSAYSTVTDTQYF. The CDR3 region has the DNA TGCAGTGCCTATAGCACAGTCACAGATACGCAGTATTTT.

This clonotype showed up many times. This rearrangement joins TRBV5-1 to TRBJ1-4, with a tentative D call TRBD1 (5 bases). The CDR3 is 13 amino acids. The V gene lost 1 base and the J gene lost 8 bases, with 9 bases spanning the gap. The germline gives CDR1 SGHRS, CDR2 YFSETQ. This CDR3 is CASSLRDEEKLFF. The CDR3 bases are TGCGCCAGCAGCTTGAGGGACGAAGAAAAACTGTTTTTT.

The sample holds a few counts of this clonotype. The V call is TRBV7-9, the J call TRBJ2-5; D remains unclear. From germline, CDR1 is SEHNR and CDR2 FQNEAQ (reference sequence). This CDR3 region has 14 residues. Deletions cut 1 base from V and 3 bases from J, with 9 bases between. The CDR3 DNA is TGTGCCAGCAGCTTAGGTTCGTCAAAAGAGACCCAGTACTTC. Translation gives CASSLGSSKETQYF.

This clonotype appeared many times. The chain links TRBV5-5 to TRBJ2-7; D remains unclear. CDR3 size: 13 residues. Germline V lookup: CDR1 SGHKS, CDR2 YYEKEE (reference sequence). V was trimmed by 2 bases and J by 6 bases, leaving 12 bases between them. The CDR3 sequence: CASSFSRATEQYF. CDR3 DNA sequence: TGTGCCAGCAGCTTTTCTAGAGCAACCGAGCAGTACTTC.

Here the CDR3 DNA reads TGCAGTGCCGGGGGGACCAGTGGCTACGAGCAGTACTTC. It encodes CSAGGTSGYEQYF. The rearrangement uses TRBV20-1 and TRBJ2-7, with 7 bases that match TRBD2. Unmatched junction bases numbered 8, after V lost 6 bases and J lost 3 bases. CDR1 and CDR2 from the germline V gene are DFQATT and SNEGSKA (reference sequence). The CDR3 consists of 13 residues.

The sample holds many counts of this clonotype. V is TRBV2 and J is TRBJ2-1; D might be TRBD1 (6 bases). The V end was cut by 8 bases, the J end by 6 bases, with 17 bases between. This CDR3 contains 14 residues. Germline values: CDR1 SNHLY, CDR2 FYNNEI. CDR3 DNA: TGTGCCAGCCTGAGCCAGGGGCGGCCCAATGAGCAGTTCTTC. It yields the protein CASLSQGRPNEQFF.

This clonotype was picked up a small number of times. The rearrangement joins TRBV20-1 to TRBJ2-5, with TRBD2 identical over 7 bases. Trimming cost V 2 bases and J 2 bases; bases outside gene matches: 8. Germline-derived CDR1 and CDR2 are DFQATT and SNEGSKA (reference sequence). The CDR3 runs 15 residues. CDR3 sequence: CSARLPSGYQETQYF. CDR3 in DNA: TGCAGTGCTAGACTCCCTAGCGGCTATCAAGAGACCCAGTACTTC.

This clonotype turned up a few times. CDR3 sequence reads: CASGLGHEQFF. CDR3 DNA: TGTGCCAGCGGGCTGGGTCATGAGCAGTTCTTC. This chain uses TRBV5-4 with TRBJ2-1; D unresolved. The germline V gene has CDR1 SGHNT and CDR2 YYREEE (reference sequence). V was pared by 7 bases and J by 8 bases, with 10 bases between. This CDR3 comprises 11 residues. The entire variable domain, with the rest obtained from reference TRBV5-4 and TRBJ2-1, is as follows: ETGVTQSPTHLIKTRGQQVTLRCSSQSGHNTVSWYQQALGQGPQFIFQYYREEENGRGNFPPRFSGLQFPNYSSELNVNALELDDSALYLCASGLGHEQFFGPGTRLTVL.

This sequence joins TRBV7-2 and TRBJ1-6, with TRBD1 identical over 8 bases. The CDR3 consists of 15 residues. V lost 3 bases, J lost 9 bases, and 7 bases stayed unmatched. Germline CDR1 reads SGHTA; CDR2 reads FQGNSA. The CDR3 is CASSFGQGVGSPLHF. In nucleotides, the CDR3 is TGTGCCAGCAGCTTCGGACAGGGAGTGGGTTCACCCCTCCACTTT.

This clonotype was counted a few times. The genes are TRBV12-3 or TRBV12-4 and TRBJ1-4; 11 bases are shared with TRBD1. This CDR3 is built from 16 residues. Trimming removed 7 bases from V and 0 bases from J; junction bases left unmatched: 4. The DNA of the CDR3 is TGTGCCAGCAATTTGGGACAGGGGGCAACTAATGAAAAACTGTTTTTT. Translation: CASNLGQGATNEKLFF.

The chain employs TRBV5-1 and TRBJ2-3; D is unclear. This CDR3 comprises 15 residues. Trimming removed 0 bases from V and 5 bases from J, with 13 bases in between. Germline CDR1 is SGHRS and CDR2 is YFSETQ. The CDR3 here is CASSLDTSVGDTQYF. CDR3 sequence (DNA): TGCGCCAGCAGCTTGGACACGTCTGTCGGAGATACGCAGTATTTT.

V is TRBV20-1 and J is TRBJ2-1, with 7 bases lining up with TRBD1. CDR3 length equals 10 residues. The J segment lost 14 bases and the V segment lost 1 base, leaving 2 bases of the junction unmatched. CDR1 is DFQATT, CDR2 SNEGSKA, per germline (reference sequence). The CDR3 reads CSARGQGEFF. As DNA, the CDR3 is TGCAGTGCTAGAGGGCAGGGGGAGTTCTTC.

The table lists this clonotype with a few counts. The chain joins TRBV9 to TRBJ2-5; D is perhaps TRBD2 (6 bases). This CDR3 is built from 16 residues. Trimming took 0 bases from V and 6 from J, leaving 18 bases between them. In germline, CDR1 is SGDLS, CDR2 YYNGEE. CDR3 nucleotides: TGTGCCAGCAGCGTAGCGGAGGGACTGGAAGGACAGACCCAGTACTTC. Amino acid sequence: CASSVAEGLEGQTQYF.

This clonotype was detected only a few times. The chain recombines TRBV28 with TRBJ2-7; a weak D match, TRBD1 (6 bases). Germline-derived CDR1 and CDR2 are MDHEN and SYDVKM. This CDR3 is built from 13 residues. Trimming shortened V by 8 bases and J by 2 bases, and 13 bases separated the two germline ends. CDR3 in DNA: TGTGCCAGCGCAAGGACAGACCCCTACGAGCAGTACTTC. As protein: CASARTDPYEQYF.

This clonotype has ten or more counts. The rearrangement joins TRBV7-2 to TRBJ2-3; 9 nucleotides match TRBD2. The CDR3 covers 13 residues. Germline CDR1 SGHTA, CDR2 FQGNSA. The trim removed 6 bases at V and 3 bases at J, leaving 1 base unmatched. For the CDR3, the DNA is TGTGCCAGCAGGACTAGCGGAACAGATACGCAGTATTTT. It codes for CASRTSGTDTQYF.

The chain combines TRBV5-6 with TRBJ2-2; no firm D call. The CDR3 extends over 15 amino acids. The V gene lost 1 base and the J gene lost 1 base, with 8 bases spanning the gap. CDR1 is SGHDT, CDR2 YYEEEE, per germline. The CDR3, as DNA: TGTGCCAGCAGCTTGTTCCCGGGGAACACCGGGGAGCTGTTTTTT. This gives the protein CASSLFPGNTGELFF.

Many counts were recorded for this clonotype. The rearrangement uses TRBV7-2 and TRBJ2-5, with D maybe TRBD2 (6 bases). The CDR3 totals 17 residues. Trimming took 2 bases from V and 5 from J, leaving 21 bases between them. The germline CDR1 and CDR2 sequences are SGHTA and FQGNSA. As DNA, the CDR3 is TGTGCCAGCAGCTTACTACGGGCGACGGGGGATGGGGAGACCCAGTACTTC. It specifies CASSLLRATGDGETQYF.

This clonotype showed up many times. V gene TRBV4-3 combines with J gene TRBJ2-4; 8 bases are a match to TRBD2. V shed 0 bases and J 1 base; nucleotides not matched to a gene: 11. Germline values: CDR1 LGHNA, CDR2 YSLEER. This CDR3 spans 19 amino acids. CDR3 sequence: CASSQEGTRGGSAKNIQYF. CDR3 nucleotide sequence: TGCGCCAGCAGCCAAGAGGGGACTAGGGGGGGCTCGGCCAAAAACATTCAGTACTTC.

This clonotype was seen only a few times. The V call is TRBV20-1, the J call TRBJ2-5; 8 bases are a match to TRBD2. V lost 5 bases, J lost 5 bases, and 16 bases stayed unmatched. This CDR3 has 16 residues. Germline V gene sequence: CDR1 DFQATT, CDR2 SNEGSKA (reference sequence). CDR3 sequence (DNA): TGCAGTGCTTTGCCTCTGGGGACTAGTAAGTCCGAGACCCAGTACTTC. It translates to CSALPLGTSKSETQYF.

The rearrangement joins TRBV20-1 to TRBJ1-5; D call uncertain. V was cut by 1 base and J by 4 bases, with 5 bases left in between. Germline CDR1 and CDR2: DFQATT and SNEGSKA (reference sequence). There are 12 residues in the CDR3. CDR3 nucleotides: TGCAGTGCTAGAGCCTCTAATCAGCCCCAGCATTTT. Translation gives CSARASNQPQHF.